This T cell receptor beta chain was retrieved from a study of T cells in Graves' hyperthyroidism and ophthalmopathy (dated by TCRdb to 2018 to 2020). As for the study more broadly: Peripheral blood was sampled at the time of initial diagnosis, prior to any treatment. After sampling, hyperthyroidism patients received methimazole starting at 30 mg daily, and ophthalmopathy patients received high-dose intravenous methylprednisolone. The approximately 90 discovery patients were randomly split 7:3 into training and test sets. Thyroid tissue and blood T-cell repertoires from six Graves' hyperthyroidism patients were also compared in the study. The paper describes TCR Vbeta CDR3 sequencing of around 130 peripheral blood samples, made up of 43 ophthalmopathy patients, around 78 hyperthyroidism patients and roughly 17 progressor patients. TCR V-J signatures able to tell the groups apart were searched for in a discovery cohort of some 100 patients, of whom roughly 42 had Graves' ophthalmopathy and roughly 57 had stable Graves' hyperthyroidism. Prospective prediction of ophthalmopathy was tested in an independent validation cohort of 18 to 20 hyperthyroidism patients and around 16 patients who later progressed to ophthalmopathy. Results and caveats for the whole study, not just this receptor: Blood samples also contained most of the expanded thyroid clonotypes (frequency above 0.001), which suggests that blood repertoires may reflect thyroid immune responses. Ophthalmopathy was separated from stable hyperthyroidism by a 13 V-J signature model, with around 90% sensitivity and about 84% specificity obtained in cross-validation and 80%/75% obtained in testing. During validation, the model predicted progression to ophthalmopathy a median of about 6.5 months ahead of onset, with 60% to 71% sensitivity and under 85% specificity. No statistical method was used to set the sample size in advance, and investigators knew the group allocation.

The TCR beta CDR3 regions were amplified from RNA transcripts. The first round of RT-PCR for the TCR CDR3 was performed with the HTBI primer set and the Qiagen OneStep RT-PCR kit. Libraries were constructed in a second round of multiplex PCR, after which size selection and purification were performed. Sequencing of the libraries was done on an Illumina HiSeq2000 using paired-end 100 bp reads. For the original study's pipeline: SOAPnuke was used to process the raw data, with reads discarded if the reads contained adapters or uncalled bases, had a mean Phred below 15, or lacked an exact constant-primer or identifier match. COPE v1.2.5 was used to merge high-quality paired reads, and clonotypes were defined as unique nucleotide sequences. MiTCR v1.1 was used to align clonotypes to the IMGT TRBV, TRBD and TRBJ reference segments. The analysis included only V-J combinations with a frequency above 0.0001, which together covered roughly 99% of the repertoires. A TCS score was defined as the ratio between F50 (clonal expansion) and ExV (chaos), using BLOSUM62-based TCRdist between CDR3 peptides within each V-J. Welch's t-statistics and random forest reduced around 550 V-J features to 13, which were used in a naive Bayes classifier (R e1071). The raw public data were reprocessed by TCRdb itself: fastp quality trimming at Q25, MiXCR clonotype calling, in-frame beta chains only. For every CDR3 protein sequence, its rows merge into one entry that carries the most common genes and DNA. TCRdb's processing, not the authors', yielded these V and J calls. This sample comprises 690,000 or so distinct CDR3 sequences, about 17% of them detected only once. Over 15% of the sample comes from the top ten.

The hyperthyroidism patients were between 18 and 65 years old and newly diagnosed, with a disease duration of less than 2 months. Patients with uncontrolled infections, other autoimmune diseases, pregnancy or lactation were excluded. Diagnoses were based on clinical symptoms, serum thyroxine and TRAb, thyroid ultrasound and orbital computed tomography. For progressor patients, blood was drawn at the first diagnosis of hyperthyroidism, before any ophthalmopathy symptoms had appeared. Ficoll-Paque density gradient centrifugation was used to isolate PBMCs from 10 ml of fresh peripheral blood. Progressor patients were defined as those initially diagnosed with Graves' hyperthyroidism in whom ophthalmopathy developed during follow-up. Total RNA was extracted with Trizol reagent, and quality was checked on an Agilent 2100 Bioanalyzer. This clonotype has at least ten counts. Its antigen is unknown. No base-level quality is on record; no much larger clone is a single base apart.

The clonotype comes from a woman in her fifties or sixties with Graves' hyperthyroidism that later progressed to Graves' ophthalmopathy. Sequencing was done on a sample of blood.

This receptor has the CDR3 CASMVGTGSSYNEQFF. The bases read TGCGCCAGCATGGTTGGGACCGGGAGCTCCTACAATGAGCAGTTCTTC. The chain was built from TRBV5-1 and TRBJ2-1; the D gene is possibly TRBD2, with 6 bases matching. Spanning cysteine to phenylalanine, the CDR3 consists of 16 amino acids. The DNA shown is the 48-base CDR3, in frame from base 1. From a lookup of the germline V gene, CDR1 and CDR2 are SGHRS and YFSETQ. A distance of 16 bases separates the germline ends of V and J, which lose 6 bases and 0 bases respectively.